This section outlines one T cell receptor beta chain sequence together with its context. Its target is unknown. Unique molecular identifiers featured in how the TCRbeta library was prepared. TCRdb passed the PCR reads through MiXCR, listing each CDR3 protein once. The sample has around 490,000 distinct CDR3 sequences, roughly an eighth seen once; the top ten hold around 13%. The CDR3 spans 15 residues. The germline gives CDR1 SGHTA, CDR2 FQGNSA. The J segment lost 3 bases and the V segment lost 4 bases, leaving 5 bases of the junction unmatched. This specimen comes from a study of T-cell reconstitution after alpha-beta-depleted transplantation in children. Study-level points and caveats: T cells produced anew were the main source of T-cell counts and diversity one year after transplant. Some patients owed their high day-60 TCRbeta diversity to surviving recipient T cells and thymic progenitors. At around two months after transplant, the alpha-beta T cells were reportedly derived from several hundred expanded clones that came from non-depleted graft cells.

Sequences were derived from PBMCs, mostly from graft donor cells, sampled 180 days after TCRalphabeta/CD19-depleted stem cell transplant. This receptor was identified in a female patient younger than 10 who had a stem cell transplant for aplastic anemia, so the T cells may come from the graft donor. The J gene is TRBJ1-2, the V gene TRBV7-2; 10 nucleotides match TRBD1. The CDR3 sequence is CASSSRDRGDYGYTF. The CDR3 DNA sequence: TGTGCCAGCAGCTCTCGGGACAGGGGCGACTATGGCTACACCTTC. Supplemented by reference TRBV7-2 and TRBJ1-2, the full variable domain reads GAGVSQSPSNKVTEKGKDVELRCDPISGHTALYWYRQSLGQGLEFLIYFQGNSAPDKSGLPSDRFSAERTGGSVSTLTIQRTQQEDSAVYLCASSSRDRGDYGYTFGSGTRLTVV.